A single sample is the source of the 11 T cell receptor beta chains below, sequenced in a study of CD8 T cells in Susac syndrome. The RNA, roughly 0.45 to 1 ug, was put through reverse transcription using random hexamers. MiXCR, run by TCRdb on the immunoSEQ multiplex PCR reads, gives a single entry per CDR3 protein. The sample yields over 95,000 distinct CDR3 sequences, under 95% seen once. Sequences were obtained from CD8+ T cells from PBMCs. These receptors all stem from a human donor in good health.

The chain employs TRBV5-1 and TRBJ2-3, with 9 bases matching TRBD2. The CDR3 sequence is 15 residues long. In germline, CDR1 is SGHRS, CDR2 YFSETQ. V shed 4 bases, J shed 0 bases, and the junction held 3 bases outside the gene matches. In DNA form, the CDR3 reads TGCGCCAGCAGCCCAACTAGCGGGAGCACAGATACGCAGTATTTT. Its translation: CASSPTSGSTDTQYF.

This sequence joins TRBV5-1 and TRBJ1-1; 11 bases agree with TRBD1. Losses at the gene ends were 4 bases for V and 6 bases for J; bases not matched to a gene: 11. This CDR3 is built from 16 residues. The V gene's germline CDR1 is SGHRS and CDR2 YFSETQ. CDR3 protein: CASSAGQGARKAEAFF. In DNA, the CDR3 is TGCGCCAGCAGCGCAGGACAGGGGGCCCGTAAGGCTGAAGCTTTCTTT.

J is TRBJ1-6 and V is TRBV20-1; possible D gene TRBD1, 6 bases. This CDR3 is 13 amino acids long. From germline, CDR1 is DFQATT and CDR2 SNEGSKA (reference sequence). V was clipped by 3 bases and J by 7 bases, with 10 bases between them. CDR3 in DNA: TGCAGTGCTAGCGGCCAGGGGAATTCACCCCTCCACTTT. Amino acid sequence: CSASGQGNSPLHF.

The chain carries TRBV6-5 and TRBJ2-7; 7 positions agree with TRBD1. The CDR3 contains 17 residues. V was pared by 2 bases and J by 4 bases, with 14 bases of the junction left unmatched. The germline CDR1 and CDR2 sequences are MNHEY and SVGAGI. In DNA form, the CDR3 reads TGTGCCAGCAGTTACACCCGTCTACCCGGGACAGTATACGAGCAGTACTTC. Translated, it gives CASSYTRLPGTVYEQYF.

V and J are TRBV5-1 and TRBJ2-7; D unclear. CDR3 size: 14 residues. Germline CDR1 reads SGHRS; CDR2 reads YFSETQ. The V and J ends lost 0 bases and 0 bases respectively, with 7 bases between them. CDR3 in DNA: TGCGCCAGCAGCTTGGCCTTCGGCTCCTACGAGCAGTACTTC. Translating gives CASSLAFGSYEQYF.

V usage is TRBV7-2 and J usage is TRBJ2-3; possibly TRBD2 for D (6 bases). Per the germline V gene, CDR1 is SGHTA and CDR2 is FQGNSA. The CDR3 extends over 15 amino acids. V gave up 5 bases and J gave up 5 bases, with 17 bases separating them. The CDR3, as DNA: TGTGCCAGCAGCACAAATGGCGCGGGGAGAGATACGCAGTATTTT. Its protein product is CASSTNGAGRDTQYF.

This clonotype has more than one count but fewer than ten. This sequence joins TRBV18 and TRBJ1-1; D uncertain. Trimming took 3 bases from V and 8 from J, leaving 10 bases between them. Per germline, CDR1 KGHSH and CDR2 LQKENI. There are 12 residues in the CDR3. CDR3 amino acids: CASSPGQGEAFF. CDR3 in DNA: TGTGCCAGCTCACCCGGGCAAGGGGAAGCTTTCTTT.

V gene TRBV7-2 combines with J gene TRBJ2-1; D ambiguous. Trimming cost V 1 base and J 2 bases, with 12 bases left between them. CDR3 size: 16 residues. CDR1 and CDR2 (germline): SGHTA, FQGNSA. CDR3 nucleotides: TGTGCCAGCAGCTTAGAGGGCTACGACCCCTACAATGAGCAGTTCTTC. Protein: CASSLEGYDPYNEQFF.

This clonotype was detected only once. This chain uses TRBV25-1 with TRBJ1-1; possibly TRBD1 for D (6 bases). This CDR3 region has 16 residues. Germline assignment: CDR1 MGHDK and CDR2 SYGVNS. Trimming shortened V by 4 bases and J by 0 bases, and 15 bases separated the two germline ends. CDR3: CASSGSSGTLNTEAFF. CDR3 DNA sequence: TGTGCCAGCAGTGGATCCTCCGGGACATTGAACACTGAAGCTTTCTTT.

V is TRBV5-1 and J is TRBJ1-2; tentatively, D is TRBD1 (6 bases). Per the germline V gene, CDR1 is SGHRS and CDR2 is YFSETQ. There are 16 residues in the CDR3. Trimming removed 4 bases from V and 4 bases from J, with 20 bases in between. For the CDR3, the DNA is TGCGCCAGCAGCCAGAAATCTGACAGGTCGGGCTATGGCTACACCTTC. Its protein product is CASSQKSDRSGYGYTF.

The J gene is TRBJ2-3, the V gene TRBV20-1; 10 nucleotides align to TRBD2. The V and J ends lost 6 bases and 3 bases, in that order; junction bases with no gene match: 6. Germline loops: CDR1 DFQATT, CDR2 SNEGSKA (reference sequence). The CDR3 has 14 residues. CDR3 sequence reads: CSAQSGGATDTQYF. For the CDR3, the DNA is TGCAGTGCCCAGAGCGGGGGGGCGACAGATACGCAGTATTTT.